The text below deals with one TCR beta chain. Sequencing used immunoSEQ multiplex PCR; TCRdb keeps in-frame clones, though not all of them. The data contain about 130,000 clones, less than 90% of them singletons. This sample was taken from a study of blood T cell repertoires in COVID-19. Across the whole study: There were acute and convalescent COVID-19 samples, and they came from the United States, Italy and Spain.

V gave up 0 bases and J gave up 4 bases, with 8 bases separating them. Germline CDR1 and CDR2: SGDLS and YYNGEE. There are 14 residues in the CDR3. The J gene is TRBJ1-5, the V gene TRBV9, with a weak D call TRBD1 (5 bases). The origin of this receptor is a woman of 80 years or more with acute or convalescent COVID-19. The sample consisted of peripheral blood. CDR3 sequence (DNA): TGTGCCAGCAGCGTAGCGGGGGGAAATCAGCCCCAGCATTTT. Protein sequence: CASSVAGGNQPQHF. Complete variable domain (other parts from reference TRBV9 and TRBJ1-5): DSGVTQTPKHLITATGQRVTLRCSPRSGDLSVYWYQQSLDQGLQFLIQYYNGEERAKGNILERFSAQQFPDLHSELNLSSLELGDSALYFCASSVAGGNQPQHFGDGTRLSIL.